This TCR beta chain originates from a study of blood T cell repertoires in COVID-19. Overall study: From T cells, B-cell-depleted T cells, or PBMCs came the material, which was cDNA or gDNA.

The table came from immunoSEQ multiplex PCR; TCRdb's copy has only in-frame clones and leaves some out. Among tens of thousands of clones listed, about 90% were seen once. V was trimmed by 3 bases and J by 3 bases, leaving 18 bases between them. The CDR3 sequence is 16 residues long. Germline CDR1 is SGHTA and CDR2 is FQGNSA. Source material: peripheral blood. The gene calls are TRBV7-2 and TRBJ2-7; maybe TRBD2 (6 bases). The receptor's source is a woman aged 80 or over with active COVID-19. CDR3 loop: CASSFSPGTSFYEQYF. For the CDR3, the DNA is TGTGCCAGCAGCTTCTCCCCCGGGACTTCCTTCTACGAGCAGTACTTC. The whole variable domain, filled in from reference TRBV7-2 and TRBJ2-7, reads GAGVSQSPSNKVTEKGKDVELRCDPISGHTALYWYRQSLGQGLEFLIYFQGNSAPDKSGLPSDRFSAERTGGSVSTLTIQRTQQEDSAVYLCASSFSPGTSFYEQYFGPGTRLTVT.